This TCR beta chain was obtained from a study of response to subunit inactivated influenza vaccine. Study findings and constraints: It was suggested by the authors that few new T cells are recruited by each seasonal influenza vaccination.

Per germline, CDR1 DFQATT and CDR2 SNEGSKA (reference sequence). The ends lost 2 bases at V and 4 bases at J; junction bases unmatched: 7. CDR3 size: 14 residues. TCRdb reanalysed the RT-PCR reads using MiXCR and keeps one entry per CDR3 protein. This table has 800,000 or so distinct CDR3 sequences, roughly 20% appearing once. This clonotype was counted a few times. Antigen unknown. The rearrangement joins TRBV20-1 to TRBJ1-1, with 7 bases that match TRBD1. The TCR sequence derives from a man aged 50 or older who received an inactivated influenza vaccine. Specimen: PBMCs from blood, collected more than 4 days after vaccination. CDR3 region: CSARHATGFTEAFF. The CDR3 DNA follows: TGCAGTGCTAGACACGCGACAGGGTTCACTGAAGCTTTCTTT.